These 3 T cell receptor beta chains originate from one sample sequenced in a study of blood T cell repertoires in COVID-19. Produced via immunoSEQ multiplex PCR; TCRdb's table is partial and in-frame only. The sample consists of a few hundred thousand clones, about 90% of them appearing once. The sample consisted of PBMCs or T cells enriched from blood (not recorded which). The receptors were gathered from a woman in her 30s who had recovered from COVID-19.

This chain connects TRBV18 to TRBJ2-5; 11 bases align to TRBD2. CDR1 and CDR2 (germline): KGHSH, LQKENI. The CDR3 length is 16 residues. V gave up 1 base and J gave up 3 bases; unmatched junction bases: 4. The CDR3 DNA sequence: TGTGCCAGCTCACCACTAGCGGGGGGGCCTAAAGAGACCCAGTACTTC. Encoded protein: CASSPLAGGPKETQYF.

This rearrangement joins TRBV7-8 to TRBJ1-2, with a weak D call TRBD1 (6 bases). Germline-derived CDR1 and CDR2 are SGHVS and FQNEAQ. This CDR3 spans 16 amino acids. V was shortened by 0 bases and J by 2 bases, with 13 bases between the two germline ends. The DNA of the CDR3 is TGTGCCAGCAGCTTAGCCACCAGGGGTGGAAACTATGGCTACACCTTC. Translating gives CASSLATRGGNYGYTF. Full variable domain (outside the CDR3, taken from reference TRBV7-8 and TRBJ1-2): GAGVSQSPRYKVAKRGQDVALRCDPISGHVSLFWYQQALGQGPEFLTYFQNEAQLDKSGLPSDRFFAERPEGSVSTLKIQRTQQEDSAVYLCASSLATRGGNYGYTFGSGTRLTVV.

The genes are TRBV4-1 and TRBJ2-7; D perhaps matches TRBD1 (5 bases). The germline V and J ends were trimmed by 3 bases and 3 bases, with 15 bases remaining between them. The germline CDR1 and CDR2 sequences are MGHRA and YSYEKL. CDR3 length equals 15 residues. CDR3 region: CASSQFSQGDYEQYF. The CDR3 DNA is TGCGCCAGCAGCCAGTTTAGTCAGGGCGACTACGAGCAGTACTTC.